The 31 T cell receptor beta chains below all came from one sample that was sequenced in a study of cytomegalovirus exposure and HLA in healthy donors (dated by TCRdb to the late 2010s). Library prep was done by the immunoSEQ multiplex PCR assay. A mixture of 60 forward primers for TCR Vbeta segments and 13 reverse primers for TCR Jbeta segments was used in the multiplex PCR. TCRdb mirrors the immuneACCESS table, restricted to in-frame sequences. Some clones are absent from its copies; in checked studies, under half trace to an unresolved V gene, and the reason for the others is unknown. This sample lists roughly 130,000 clones; 84% were detected once. The ten most abundant clones make up 3% of the sample. Material for sequencing was PBMCs. Source of these receptors: a woman aged 18-30 years in good health and CMV-seropositive.

This clone was detected a few times. The gene calls are TRBV2 and TRBJ2-7; D unclear. Trimming stripped 3 bases from V and 1 base from J, with 10 bases between. From germline, CDR1 is SNHLY and CDR2 FYNNEI. There are 14 residues in the CDR3. In DNA, the CDR3 is TGTGCCAGCAGTGAGGGTGGGCATTCCTACGAGCAGTACTTC. Translating gives CASSEGGHSYEQYF.

The table lists this clone with a count of one. The chain uses TRBV7-3 and TRBJ2-7, with D possibly TRBD2 on 5 matching bases. The germline gives CDR1 SGHTA, CDR2 FQGTGA. The CDR3 runs to 14 residues. Trimming pared 5 bases from V and 6 bases from J, leaving 17 bases between. The CDR3 is CASSPGEADREQYF. The CDR3 coding sequence is TGTGCCAGCAGCCCCGGGGAAGCGGACCGCGAGCAGTACTTC.

The V and J genes are TRBV5-1 and TRBJ2-7; 12 bases are shared with TRBD1. This CDR3 has 16 residues. CDR1 and CDR2 (germline): SGHRS, YFSETQ. The J segment lost 5 bases and the V segment lost 0 bases, leaving 6 bases of the junction unmatched. The CDR3 loop reads CASSLAGTGGVDEQYF. Written as DNA, the CDR3 is TGCGCCAGCAGCTTGGCCGGGACAGGGGGCGTCGACGAGCAGTACTTC.

The chain links TRBV7-3 to TRBJ2-3; 8 bases fit TRBD1. Germline trimming cut 5 bases from V and 3 bases from J; bases unmatched to any gene: 7. CDR1 is SGHTA, CDR2 FQGTGA, per germline. CDR3 length: 15 amino acids. The CDR3 sequence: CASSPTGELTDTQYF. The CDR3 bases are TGTGCCAGCAGCCCGACAGGGGAACTGACAGATACGCAGTATTTT.

This clone came up a few times. The chain has TRBV10-3 and TRBJ2-5; 8 bases line up with TRBD2. The CDR3 runs 16 residues. Germline V gene sequence: CDR1 ENHRY, CDR2 SYGVKD. J gave up 3 bases and V 0 bases, and 6 bases lay outside the gene matches. CDR3 sequence (DNA): TGTGCCATCAGTGAGTCACCAGCGGGGGATAAAGAGACCCAGTACTTC. This codes for CAISESPAGDKETQYF.

The rearrangement uses TRBV4-1 and TRBJ1-2; no reliable D call. The CDR3 contains 12 residues. The V gene lost 0 bases and the J gene lost 6 bases, with 5 bases spanning the gap. Germline V CDR1 and CDR2: MGHRA, YSYEKL. The CDR3 sequence: CASSQDPDGYTF. The CDR3 DNA reads TGCGCCAGCAGCCAAGATCCGGATGGCTACACCTTC.

The J gene is TRBJ2-3, the V gene TRBV2, with no clear D. Trimming took off 7 bases at V and 0 bases at J, with 14 bases between the two ends. This CDR3 is built from 15 residues. Germline assignment: CDR1 SNHLY and CDR2 FYNNEI. CDR3: CASKVDETSTDTQYF. CDR3 DNA: TGTGCCAGCAAAGTTGATGAGACTAGCACAGATACGCAGTATTTT.

The chain joins TRBV5-5 to TRBJ2-7; 10 bases are shared with TRBD2. CDR1 SGHKS and CDR2 YYEKEE come from the germline V gene (reference sequence). Unmatched junction bases numbered 9, after V lost 0 bases and J lost 3 bases. The CDR3 length is 17 residues. CDR3 bases: TGTGCCAGCAGCTTGGAACTAGCGGGGCCTACTTACTACGAGCAGTACTTC. It is translated as CASSLELAGPTYYEQYF.

The chain joins TRBV5-1 to TRBJ2-5; 8 bases fit TRBD1. The CDR3 length is 16 residues. J lost 2 bases, V lost 1 base, and 7 bases had no gene match. The germline V gene has CDR1 SGHRS and CDR2 YFSETQ. The CDR3 bases are TGCGCCAGCAGCTTGTCGGGGCAGGGGGCGCAAGAGACCCAGTACTTC. This codes for CASSLSGQGAQETQYF.

V is TRBV6-6 and J is TRBJ1-1, with D unclear. Trimming took 4 bases from V and 7 from J, leaving 16 bases between them. The CDR3 length is 14 residues. The germline gives CDR1 MNHNY, CDR2 SVGAGI (reference sequence). The CDR3 region is CASSLEIRSGEAFF. CDR3 DNA sequence: TGTGCCAGCAGTTTGGAGATAAGGTCGGGTGAAGCTTTCTTT.

The J gene is TRBJ2-3, the V gene TRBV9, with 9 bases lining up with TRBD2. The V and J ends lost 5 bases and 2 bases, in that order; junction bases with no gene match: 6. The germline V gene has CDR1 SGDLS and CDR2 YYNGEE. The CDR3 is made up of 15 amino acids. The CDR3 coding sequence is TGTGCCAGCAGAAGCGGGGGGACCCCCACAGATACGCAGTATTTT. Translated, it gives CASRSGGTPTDTQYF.

This clone was counted once. The rearrangement uses TRBV7-9 and TRBJ2-3, with a weak D call TRBD1 (6 bases). Trimming shortened V by 8 bases and J by 0 bases, and 21 bases separated the two germline ends. The CDR3 sequence is 17 residues long. Germline values: CDR1 SEHNR, CDR2 FQNEAQ (reference sequence). CDR3 region: CASGLGQITRSTDTQYF. Here the CDR3 DNA reads TGTGCCAGCGGCCTTGGACAGATCACTCGTAGCACAGATACGCAGTATTTT.

The V call is TRBV30, the J call TRBJ2-1; D may be TRBD1 (6 bases). The CDR3 has 14 residues. The germline CDR1 and CDR2 sequences are GTSNPN and SVGIG (reference sequence). V shed 0 bases and J shed 9 bases, with 15 bases lying between them. CDR3 sequence (DNA): TGTGCCTGGAGTGTAGTGGGGGCGACAGGTGAGCAGTTCTTC. Its translation: CAWSVVGATGEQFF.

V is TRBV29-1 and J is TRBJ2-4; 7 bases are shared with TRBD1. In germline, CDR1 is SQVTM, CDR2 ANQGSEA. The CDR3 is made up of 12 amino acids. Trimming took 7 bases from V and 1 from J; bases not matched to a gene: 1. CDR3 loop: CSARGAKNIQYF. The CDR3 nucleotides are TGCAGCGCCAGGGGGGCCAAAAACATTCAGTACTTC.

This sequence joins TRBV6-1 and TRBJ1-2; a possible D gene is TRBD1 (6 bases). The CDR3 consists of 14 residues. Trimming stripped 0 bases from V and 8 bases from J, with 13 bases between. Germline CDR1 and CDR2: MNHNS and SASEGT. The DNA of the CDR3 is TGTGCCAGCAGTGAAGCGGACAGTCCGAGGGGCTACACCTTC. This translates into CASSEADSPRGYTF.

The rearrangement uses TRBV12-2 and TRBJ2-1; TRBD2 is the table's D call and was not checked against the DNA. TRBV12-2 has pseudogene status. This CDR3 region has 15 residues. CDR3 nucleotide sequence: TGTGCAAGTCGCCCCACCGGGACTAGCGGGGTGGCGAAGTTCTTC. Translation: CASRPTGTSGVAKFF.

The chain employs TRBV28 and TRBJ2-3; D is unclear. This CDR3 has 12 amino acids. Germline CDR1 is MDHEN and CDR2 is SYDVKM. V gave up 7 bases and J gave up 1 base, with 6 bases separating them. The CDR3 here is CASTPGTDTQYF. Written as DNA, the CDR3 is TGTGCCAGCACCCCCGGCACAGATACGCAGTATTTT.

The chain is built from TRBV6-5 and TRBJ2-2; D gene uncertain. CDR3 size: 14 residues. The germline V and J ends were trimmed by 6 bases and 4 bases, with 12 bases remaining between them. The V gene's germline CDR1 is MNHEY and CDR2 SVGAGI. CDR3: CASRPPLRTGELFF. The CDR3 DNA reads TGTGCCAGCAGACCCCCCTTGCGCACCGGGGAGCTGTTTTTT.

V is TRBV27 and J is TRBJ1-2; D might be TRBD1 (5 bases). The CDR3 covers 15 residues. The V gene's germline CDR1 is MNHEY and CDR2 SMNVEV (reference sequence). The ends were cut back, 5 bases at V and 1 base at J, with 14 bases in the middle. CDR3 amino acids: CASSPLPDSNYGYTF. The CDR3 DNA is TGTGCCAGCAGTCCCCTACCTGACAGTAACTATGGCTACACCTTC.

V gene TRBV27 combines with J gene TRBJ2-1, with D perhaps matching TRBD2 (6 bases). This CDR3 region has 14 residues. V lost 2 bases, J lost 9 bases, and 14 bases lay in between. Germline values: CDR1 MNHEY, CDR2 SMNVEV (reference sequence). The CDR3 loop reads CASSLLGSVGEQFF. The CDR3, as DNA: TGTGCCAGCAGTTTACTCGGGAGTGTCGGTGAGCAGTTCTTC.

This chain links TRBV5-6 with TRBJ1-3; D is possibly TRBD1 (6 bases). The V end was cut by 0 bases, the J end by 1 base, with 11 bases between. This CDR3 is built from 16 residues. Germline CDR1 SGHDT, CDR2 YYEEEE. The CDR3 sequence is CASSLASGASGNTIYF. Here the CDR3 DNA reads TGTGCCAGCAGCTTGGCATCAGGGGCTTCTGGAAACACCATATATTTT.

The V call is TRBV9, the J call TRBJ2-1; tentatively, D is TRBD1 (6 bases). With 4 bases removed from V and 7 bases from J, the gap between germline ends came to 12 bases. CDR3 size: 13 residues. The V gene's germline CDR1 is SGDLS and CDR2 YYNGEE. This CDR3 reads CASSLRGLNEQFF. The CDR3 region has the DNA TGTGCCAGCAGCCTGAGGGGGTTGAATGAGCAGTTCTTC. Looking up the rest from reference TRBV9 and TRBJ2-1 gives the full variable domain: DSGVTQTPKHLITATGQRVTLRCSPRSGDLSVYWYQQSLDQGLQFLIQYYNGEERAKGNILERFSAQQFPDLHSELNLSSLELGDSALYFCASSLRGLNEQFFGPGTRLTVL.

This rearrangement joins TRBV19 to TRBJ1-5, with D tentatively TRBD1 (5 bases). The CDR3 loop spans 13 amino acids. Deletions cut 5 bases from V and 5 bases from J, with 10 bases between. The germline CDR1 and CDR2 sequences are LNHDA and SQIVND (reference sequence). The CDR3 DNA sequence: TGTGCCAGTAGTCTGGGGCAGGATCAGCCCCAGCATTTT. It encodes CASSLGQDQPQHF. Filled out from reference TRBV19 and TRBJ1-5, the complete variable domain reads DGGITQSPKYLFRKEGQNVTLSCEQNLNHDAMYWYRQDPGQGLRLIYYSQIVNDFQKGDIAEGYSVSREKKESFPLTVTSAQKNPTAFYLCASSLGQDQPQHFGDGTRLSIL.

The V gene is TRBV7-3, the J gene TRBJ2-5; possibly TRBD2 for D (5 bases). Looked up from germline, CDR1 is SGHTA and CDR2 is FQGTGA. The CDR3 contains 13 residues. Trimming took 2 bases from V and 2 from J, leaving 6 bases between them. The CDR3 nucleotides are TGTGCCAGCAGCTTAGGCGGGCAAGAGACCCAGTACTTC. This encodes CASSLGGQETQYF.

The chain has TRBV11-2 and TRBJ1-1; D uncertain. The CDR3 consists of 13 residues. The germline V gene has CDR1 SGHAT and CDR2 FQNNGV. V shed 6 bases and J shed 3 bases, with 11 bases lying between them. The CDR3 reads CASRLRAHTEAFF. The CDR3 region has the DNA TGTGCCAGCAGGTTGAGGGCCCACACTGAAGCTTTCTTT.

This chain connects TRBV12-5 to TRBJ1-4, with 7 bases fitting TRBD1. The CDR3 loop spans 21 amino acids. CDR1 is LGHNT, CDR2 FRNRAP, per germline. Trimming took 0 bases from V and 7 from J; bases not matched to a gene: 23. This CDR3 is CASGLVLYQDRIGLAGEKLFF. The CDR3 coding sequence is TGTGCTAGTGGTTTGGTACTTTACCAGGACAGGATCGGTTTGGCTGGTGAAAAACTGTTTTTT.

This rearrangement joins TRBV7-8 to TRBJ1-1; tentatively, D is TRBD1 (5 bases). Trimming removed 5 bases at V and 4 bases at J, with 20 bases between. The CDR3 runs 16 residues. CDR1 SGHVS and CDR2 FQNEAQ come from the germline V gene. CDR3 DNA: TGTGCCAGCAGCCCCGTGGGGGGTGGGGCATCCACTGAAGCTTTCTTT. As protein: CASSPVGGGASTEAFF. Based on the CDR3 plus reference TRBV7-8 and TRBJ1-1, the full variable domain is GAGVSQSPRYKVAKRGQDVALRCDPISGHVSLFWYQQALGQGPEFLTYFQNEAQLDKSGLPSDRFFAERPEGSVSTLKIQRTQQEDSAVYLCASSPVGGGASTEAFFGQGTRLTVV.

V usage is TRBV5-4 and J usage is TRBJ2-1; D remains unclear. V was cut by 3 bases and J by 9 bases, with 13 bases left in between. Germline values: CDR1 SGHNT, CDR2 YYREEE (reference sequence). CDR3 size: 13 residues. CDR3 DNA: TGTGCCAGCAGCTATGACTCTATCGGTGAGCAGTTCTTC. Amino acid sequence: CASSYDSIGEQFF. The full variable domain, with the rest looked up from reference TRBV5-4 and TRBJ2-1, is ETGVTQSPTHLIKTRGQQVTLRCSSQSGHNTVSWYQQALGQGPQFIFQYYREEENGRGNFPPRFSGLQFPNYSSELNVNALELDDSALYLCASSYDSIGEQFFGPGTRLTVL.

The genes are TRBV19 and TRBJ2-7; 10 nucleotides line up with TRBD2. The CDR3 sequence is 13 residues long. V trimming: 6 bases; J trimming: 6 bases; junction bases outside the gene matches: 5. Germline CDR1 is LNHDA and CDR2 is SQIVND (reference sequence). The CDR3 nucleotides are TGTGCCAGTAGCGGTAGCGGGGGGCCCGAGCAGTACTTC. Its translation is CASSGSGGPEQYF.

The chain recombines TRBV6-4 with TRBJ2-3; 11 bases fit TRBD2. V dropped 5 bases and J dropped 1; count of bases not matched to a gene: 2. The CDR3 loop spans 15 amino acids. Germline V gene lookup returns CDR1 MRHNA and CDR2 SNTAGT. The CDR3 loop is CASSKLAGGTDTQYF. As DNA, the CDR3 is TGTGCCAGCAGTAAACTAGCGGGGGGCACAGATACGCAGTATTTT.

The V call is TRBV29-1, the J call TRBJ2-7; D unresolved. CDR1 is SQVTM, CDR2 ANQGSEA, per germline. Trimming left V 4 bases short and J 2 bases short, with 9 bases between. The CDR3 sequence is 12 residues long. In DNA, the CDR3 is TGCAGCGTTGTTGTCGCAGCCTACGAGCAGTACTTC. It yields the protein CSVVVAAYEQYF.